This T cell receptor delta chain was sequenced for a study of delta chains in infants with herpesvirus infections (dated by TCRdb to 2022 to 2025). A note on the overall study: From birth, the study prospectively followed a Ugandan infant birth cohort to characterize gammadelta T cell responses to primary cytomegalovirus (CMV) infection. gammadelta TCRs were sequenced from PBMC of 18 CMV-infected infants (one congenitally infected) and several CMV-uninfected infants with enough sample available. Previously published Belgian fetal and cord blood gammadelta TCR data were added only for comparison and were not generated in this cohort. Infant blood samples were grouped into approximate age categories of 1.5, 4, 8 and 12 months. In infants who were infected with CMV after birth, the study searched for a public fetal Vdelta1/Vgamma8 gammadelta TCR clonotype. Beyond this particular receptor, the publication reports: In CMV-uninfected infants, the public clonotype might still be present but below the detection limit. Of approximately 20 CMV-infected infants, 4 carried the public Vdelta1 clonotype: three infants infected postnatally before 120 days of age and the congenitally infected infant. Public-clonotype frequency among Vdelta1 cells appeared to correlate inversely with age at infection and decayed rapidly, seemingly not persisting beyond around 9 weeks. Limitations noted by the authors included a small sample size and a lack of race- or environment-matched controls, because nearly all Ugandans acquire CMV before adulthood. The public clonotype was found only at the first time point after infection and was absent in uninfected infants and in those infected after 120 days.

Taken from cysteine to phenylalanine, the CDR3 has 14 residues. CDR3 DNA only is kept here, 42 bases in frame from base 1. V is reduced by 3 bases and J by 4 bases, leaving a spacing of 14 bases between them. Based on the germline V gene, the CDR1 and CDR2 sequences are GEAIGNYY and EKD. Receptor amplification or capture employed RT-PCR. To generate TCR cDNA, PBMC RNA underwent reverse transcription with SuperScript II using gamma-chain- and delta-chain-specific primers. cDNA was purified with AMPure XP beads, amplified, and indexed with Illumina adapters using the Nextera XT Index Kit. Sequencing of gammadelta TCR libraries was carried out on an Illumina MiSeq using a V2 300-cycle kit. The study's processing was this. Using MiXCR v2.1.12, CDR3 sequences were assembled, and reads were mapped onto D, J and V genes obtained from GenBank. Repertoire analyses of the CDR3 clonotypes were performed with VDJtools v1.2.1. Via CATT, TCRdb reprocessed the public reads, and rows with identical DNA were then joined. The V and J calls shown here were made by TCRdb, not taken from the authors' results. Counted in this sample were roughly 840 delta-chain clones; 30% to 45% of them appeared once. The ten largest clones take up over 20% of the sample.

This clone qualifies as large (0.1 to 1%). The clone's antigen remains unknown. Base qualities are not at hand, and no much larger clone is one base apart. In Kampala, Uganda, pregnant women receiving prenatal care were recruited and their infants were enrolled, and documentation of maternal HIV status was required. Home visits to families took place weekly, and collection of infant clinical information, oral swabs and peripheral blood began at 6 weeks of age and was repeated every 4 months after that. Blood was collected in heparin tubes, and PBMC were isolated by Ficoll-Paque density gradient centrifugation and cryopreserved.

The sample was peripheral blood, taken at time point 2 of longitudinal follow-up. The rearranged segments are TRDV2 and TRDJ1; TRDD3 might be the D gene, on 6 matching bases. The receptor was isolated from a human donor who was a Ugandan infant, either HIV-exposed or HIV-unexposed (not recorded which). The encoded CDR3 is CACDRLGGLDKLIF. In nucleotides, the sequence is TGTGCCTGTGACCGCCTTGGGGGCCTCGATAAACTCATCTTT.